The present T cell receptor (beta chain) was sequenced within a study of graft-versus-host responses after intestinal transplantation. Study in general: Tacrolimus plus steroids were given to all recipients for around three years, preceded by anti-thymocyte globulin induction.

The V end lost 5 bases, the J end lost 4 bases, and 12 bases lay between the germline ends. This CDR3 has 14 amino acids. Germline CDR1 and CDR2: SGHNT and YYREEE (reference sequence). Concerning this clone: Its antigen is unknown.

This table comes from immunoSEQ multiplex PCR, and its TCRdb copy is limited to in-frame clones, with some not included. The sample holds some 84,000 clones, about four fifths seen once. The source was unstimulated CD4+ T cells sorted from spleen or lymph node cells, collected before intestinal transplant. The chain combines TRBV5-4 with TRBJ1-4; D may be TRBD1 (5 bases). The receptor's source is a human donor who received an intestinal transplant. DNA of the CDR3: TGTGCCAGCAGTTCAGGGCAGGTTAATGAAAAACTGTTTTTT. It specifies CASSSGQVNEKLFF. Filled out from reference TRBV5-4 and TRBJ1-4, the complete variable domain reads ETGVTQSPTHLIKTRGQQVTLRCSSQSGHNTVSWYQQALGQGPQFIFQYYREEENGRGNFPPRFSGLQFPNYSSELNVNALELDDSALYLCASSSGQVNEKLFFGSGTQLSVL.